This entry concerns a single T cell receptor (beta chain). The specificity of this receptor is unknown. No base qualities exist here, and no much larger clone lies one base off it. From V the trimming removes 6 bases and from J it removes 2 bases, while the gene matches leave 6 bases of the junction unaccounted for. Measured from the cysteine to the phenylalanine, the CDR3 is 16 residues long. The sequence is cut down to CDR3 DNA, 48 bases in frame from base 1. From the germline V gene (reference sequence), CDR1 is LNHDA and CDR2 is SQIVND. The data are from a study of PD-L1 blockade in urothelial cancer (dated by TCRdb to 2017 to 2019). Context from the whole study: Therapy was started at some point between 2012 and 2014 for all patients, and atezolizumab 1,200 mg was administered intravenously every 3 weeks. About 90% of the roughly 29 patients were identified as males with urothelial cancer of bladder origin, and a prior smoking history was reported by 18 of 29 patients. Patients had an ECOG performance status of 0 or 1 and had received between 0 and 3 prior chemotherapy regimens. Blood samples were analyzed at two time points: 3 weeks after treatment start (second dose) and 6 weeks after treatment start. Blood samples gave a median of around 130,000 T cells and 77,000 or so unique TCRs, with a median clonality of around 0.074. An exploratory multi-omic analysis was conducted of the somatic, immune and clinical correlates of response to PD-L1 blockade with atezolizumab in urothelial cancer. Pretreatment tumor samples, along with matched peripheral blood collected serially before and after atezolizumab treatment, underwent TCR sequencing. Durable clinical benefit was defined as a progression-free survival longer than 6 months, and TCR features were additionally tested against progression-free survival and overall survival. Whole exome sequencing and RNA sequencing of pretreatment tumors were performed alongside TCR sequencing in the same patients. Roughly ten patients achieved durable clinical benefit and 20 did not. Some 30 patients had pretreatment blood TCR-seq, about 25 had at least one posttreatment blood collection, and about 25 had tumor TCR-seq. The research as a whole found: Because of the small sample size (n ≈ 30) and the many exploratory analyses performed, the results are intended to be regarded as hypothesis-generating. A pretreatment peripheral blood TCR clonality below the median was linked to improved progression-free and overall survival. At 3 weeks after the start of treatment, tumor-associated TCR clones in peripheral blood had expanded more in patients with durable benefit (n of about 21, p = 0.022).

Synthetic TCR analog templates were spiked into each PCR so that absolute template abundance could be estimated from read counts. The immunoSEQ assay used bias-controlled V and J gene primers to amplify TCRbeta CDR3 regions from genomic DNA. Rearranged TCRbeta segments were sequenced at approximately 20X coverage. The authors' analysis ran thus. Clustering was used to correct sequencing errors, and CDR3s were annotated against IMGT to assign V, D and J genes. Downstream analyses used only productive TCRbeta rearrangements, leaving out any out-of-frame or stop-codon sequences. Clonality was calculated as one minus the Shannon entropy normalized by the log of the number of unique productive sequences. Fisher's exact test with Benjamini-Hochberg correction, using a cutoff of adjusted p below 0.01, was how clones that differed between time points or between blood and tumor were identified. Here the immuneACCESS table is served through TCRdb, limited to in-frame sequences with V and J called. Missing clones are a known gap in these copies; in checked studies unresolved V genes cover under half, and the rest lacks a known reason. From that table come the V and J calls and clone size; the DNA was used to work out D and trimming. The sample profile shows fewer than 75,000 clones; 80% to 90% of them were found once. The ten largest clones take up 4% to 6% of the sample.

A total of 29 patients with locally advanced or metastatic urothelial carcinoma, treated at Memorial Sloan Kettering on a trial protocol, made up the cohort. Peripheral blood mononuclear cells were collected pretreatment and during treatment, with between 1 and 8 total time points obtained per patient. The Qiagen DNeasy Blood extraction kit was used to purify genomic DNA from total PBMCs and from tumor samples. PBMCs were collected pretreatment and during treatment, and were isolated and stored as previously described. This TCR came from a man aged 70 or older with urothelial cancer. This sequence uses TRBV19 and TRBJ2-6; 8 junctional bases match TRBD1. The sample was PBMCs, taken around atezolizumab (anti-PD-L1) treatment. This receptor carries the CDR3 CASREDRGPGANVLTF. The sequenced DNA: TGTGCCAGTAGGGAAGACAGGGGTCCTGGGGCCAACGTCCTGACTTTC. When the CDR3 is completed using the reference TRBV19 and TRBJ2-6 genes on either side, the full variable domain is DGGITQSPKYLFRKEGQNVTLSCEQNLNHDAMYWYRQDPGQGLRLIYYSQIVNDFQKGDIAEGYSVSREKKESFPLTVTSAQKNPTAFYLCASREDRGPGANVLTFGAGSRLTVL.